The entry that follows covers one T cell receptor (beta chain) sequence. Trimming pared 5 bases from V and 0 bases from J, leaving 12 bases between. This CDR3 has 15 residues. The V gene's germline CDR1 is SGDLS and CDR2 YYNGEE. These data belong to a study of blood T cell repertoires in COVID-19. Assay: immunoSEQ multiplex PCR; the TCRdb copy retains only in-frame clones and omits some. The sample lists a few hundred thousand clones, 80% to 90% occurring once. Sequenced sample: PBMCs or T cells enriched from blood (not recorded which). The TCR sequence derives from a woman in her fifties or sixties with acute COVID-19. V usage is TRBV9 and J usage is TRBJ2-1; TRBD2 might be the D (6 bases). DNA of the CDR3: TGTGCCAGCAGTAGCGGTGGGAGCTCCTACAATGAGCAGTTCTTC. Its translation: CASSSGGSSYNEQFF.